This TCR beta chain came from a study of blood T cell repertoires in COVID-19 (dated by TCRdb to 2018 to 2021). The study in broad terms: Samples from collaborators originated in the United States, Italy and Spain and spanned both the acute and convalescent phases of COVID-19. Subjects who had been exposed to COVID-19, were actively infected with it, or had recovered from it provided the deeply sampled blood TCRbeta repertoires that made up the dataset. The prospective study material was composed of cDNA or gDNA derived from T cells, B-cell-depleted T cells, or PBMCs. Samples came from the ongoing ImmuneRACE study (first 160 participants) plus 1,254 subjects from 6 global collaborators. Where HLA class I and class II types were available, the types were taken from metadata supplied by the sample provider, not from assay-based typing. A de-identified subject ID, COVID-19 status, age in years and sex were almost always included in the sample metadata. The repertoires were released in a freely available public database meant as a resource for research on the immune response to SARS-CoV-2.

Results and caveats for the whole study, not just this receptor: How much clinical and demographic metadata was included differed by source and by participant, and the metadata was provided uncurated.

This clone has only a few counts. Its recognized antigen is unknown. Nothing much larger sits one base from this clone, and base qualities are not available. V gives up 0 bases and J gives up 0 bases, and the segment between their germline ends measures 9 bases. As encoded in the germline V gene, CDR1 is LGHNA while CDR2 is YSLEER. The CDR3 runs 15 residues from the cysteine to the phenylalanine. Just CDR3 DNA is preserved here, 45 bases in frame from base 1. Whole blood was collected in K2EDTA tubes by collaborating institutions according to the institutions' own protocols. For TCRbeta analysis, collaborators shipped samples in one of three forms: frozen whole blood, isolated PBMCs, or DNA extracted from either of those sample types. TCRbeta CDR3 regions were amplified from genomic DNA by means of the immunoSEQ Assay, a bias-controlled multiplex PCR. On the authors' methods: Within the assay, amplification of reference gene primers was used to estimate how many nucleated cells each sample contained. To quantify the absolute abundance of each unique TCRbeta CDR3 rearrangement, sequence reads were collapsed and filtered. For each sample, productive Simpson clonality was calculated as the square root of Simpson's diversity index over productive rearrangements. Here the immuneACCESS table is served through TCRdb, limited to in-frame sequences with V and J called. Missing clones are a known gap in these copies; in checked studies unresolved V genes cover under half, and the rest lacks a known reason. The DNA was the basis for D and trimming; V, J and clone size are from that table. The table for this sample lists fewer than 55,000 clones; approximately 78% of them were counted only once. The ten largest clones take up 13% to 15% of the sample.

Material for sequencing was peripheral blood. The receptor comes from a human donor with acute or convalescent COVID-19. The donor label of this sample is uncertain. This chain joins TRBV4-3 to TRBJ2-7, with the D gene not confidently named. The base sequence is TGCGCCAGCAGCCAAGATCCCCAGAACTCCTACGAGCAGTACTTC. Its translation is CASSQDPQNSYEQYF.